A single sample gave rise to the 11 T cell receptor beta chains below, sequenced in a study of cytomegalovirus exposure and HLA in healthy donors. 13 Jbeta primers and 60 Vbeta primers were used for the PCR. The assay was immunoSEQ multiplex PCR, and TCRdb's table has in-frame clones only and misses some. Among around 97,000 clones listed, around a tenth were seen once. The sequencing input was PBMCs. These receptors originate from a man in his fifties in good health and CMV-seropositive.

This clone occurred a few times. The chain employs TRBV28 and TRBJ2-7, with D possibly TRBD1 on 6 matching bases. CDR3 length: 13 residues. CDR1 MDHEN and CDR2 SYDVKM come from the germline V gene. V was clipped by 2 bases and J by 4 bases, with 9 bases between them. CDR3 coding DNA: TGTGCCAGCAGTTTAACAGGGAAGTACGAGCAGTACTTC. The encoded protein is CASSLTGKYEQYF.

At least ten counts were recorded for this clone. This rearrangement joins TRBV18 to TRBJ2-2, with 9 bases aligning to TRBD1. V lost 6 bases, J lost 6 bases, and 5 bases stayed unmatched. In germline, CDR1 is KGHSH, CDR2 LQKENI. The CDR3 is 14 amino acids. CDR3 coding DNA: TGTGCCAGCTCCGGGACAGGGAGCCCCGGGGAGCTGTTTTTT. It codes for CASSGTGSPGELFF.

This clone was observed a handful of times. The chain combines TRBV11-2 with TRBJ2-5; D remains unclear. The CDR3 is made up of 15 amino acids. The V gene lost 3 bases and the J gene lost 2 bases, with 13 bases spanning the gap. CDR1 SGHAT and CDR2 FQNNGV come from the germline V gene. CDR3 loop: CASSFISRFQETQYF. The DNA for the CDR3 is TGTGCCAGCAGCTTTATATCGCGTTTTCAAGAGACCCAGTACTTC.

The chain is built from TRBV5-1 and TRBJ1-4; TRBD1 might be the D (6 bases). Trimming shortened V by 0 bases and J by 3 bases, and 15 bases separated the two germline ends. Germline-derived CDR1 and CDR2 are SGHRS and YFSETQ. The CDR3 loop spans 17 amino acids. DNA of the CDR3: TGCGCCAGCAGCTTGGAGGCGGGGGCGGGCTCTAATGAAAAACTGTTTTTT. Translating gives CASSLEAGAGSNEKLFF.

The rearrangement joins TRBV1 to TRBJ2-1; TRBD2 is the table's D call, not checked against the DNA. TRBV1 is an annotated pseudogene. CDR3 length equals 13 residues. CDR3: CTSSPHQRVEQFF. The CDR3 bases are TGCACCAGCAGCCCCCACCAACGCGTAGAGCAGTTCTTC.

The genes are TRBV9 and TRBJ2-7, with TRBD1 matching 9 bases. The CDR3 runs 16 residues. V lost 3 bases and J lost 4; bases outside the gene matches: 11. Germline V gene lookup returns CDR1 SGDLS and CDR2 YYNGEE. The CDR3 sequence: CASSAAPGQGRYEQYF. The CDR3 nucleotides read TGTGCCAGCAGCGCAGCTCCGGGACAGGGAAGGTACGAGCAGTACTTC.

This chain links TRBV27 with TRBJ2-3; TRBD1 matches at 7 bases. The V gene end was trimmed by 4 bases and the J gene end by 3 bases; junction bases not matched to a gene: 7. Looked up from germline, CDR1 is MNHEY and CDR2 is SMNVEV (reference sequence). The CDR3 extends over 15 amino acids. CDR3 in DNA: TGTGCCAGCAGTTCGACAGGGTGGGGTACAGATACGCAGTATTTT. It yields the protein CASSSTGWGTDTQYF.

This clone was counted only a few times. This rearrangement joins TRBV27 to TRBJ1-4; 8 bases are shared with TRBD1. Trimming took 6 bases from V and 2 from J; bases not matched to a gene: 2. The length of the CDR3 is 14 residues. Germline CDR1 reads MNHEY; CDR2 reads SMNVEV (reference sequence). The CDR3: CASRQGATNEKLFF. The CDR3, as DNA: TGTGCCAGCAGGCAGGGGGCCACTAATGAAAAACTGTTTTTT.

Ten or more counts support this clone. The J gene is TRBJ1-5, the V gene TRBV2; D remains unclear. V lost 8 bases and J lost 0, with 8 bases in between. Germline CDR1 is SNHLY and CDR2 is FYNNEI. The CDR3 runs to 13 residues. In DNA, the CDR3 is TGTGCCAGCGTCGACTATAGCAATCAGCCCCAGCATTTT. This gives the protein CASVDYSNQPQHF. The variable domain in full, with the rest retrieved from reference TRBV2 and TRBJ1-5, is EPEVTQTPSHQVTQMGQEVILRCVPISNHLYFYWYRQILGQKVEFLVSFYNNEISEKSEIFDDQFSVERPDGSNFTLKIRSTKLEDSAMYFCASVDYSNQPQHFGDGTRLSIL.

Only a few counts were recorded for this clone. The V gene is TRBV28, the J gene TRBJ2-2, with D perhaps TRBD2 (5 bases). The CDR3 covers 15 residues. Germline CDR1 MDHEN, CDR2 SYDVKM. Deletions cut 6 bases from V and 6 bases from J, with 17 bases between. The CDR3 region is CASRGGLGPSGELFF. The CDR3 coding sequence is TGTGCCAGCAGAGGAGGTCTAGGGCCGTCCGGGGAGCTGTTTTTT. Variable domain in full (rest from reference TRBV28 and TRBJ2-2): DVKVTQSSRYLVKRTGEKVFLECVQDMDHENMFWYRQDPGLGLRLIYFSYDVKMKEKGDIPEGYSVSREKKERFSLILESASTNQTSMYLCASRGGLGPSGELFFGEGSRLTVL.

The genes are TRBV20-1 and TRBJ2-4; 7 bases are a match to TRBD1. With V trimmed by 3 bases and J by 11 bases, 4 bases remained unmatched. Germline CDR1 DFQATT, CDR2 SNEGSKA (reference sequence). CDR3 length equals 11 residues. The CDR3 DNA sequence: TGCAGTGCTAGCCCGACAGGGCTTCAGTACTTC. It translates to CSASPTGLQYF.